This TCR beta chain derives from a study of PD-1 blockade in classical Hodgkin lymphoma. As for the study in general: A 3 mg/kg intravenous dose of nivolumab was received by patients every 2 weeks.

Clones were sequenced by immunoSEQ multiplex PCR, and TCRdb holds only the in-frame ones, with some missing. Of approximately 110,000 clones detected, roughly 89% appear once; the ten largest clones hold around 17%. This CDR3 comprises 18 residues. J was trimmed by 6 bases and V by 6 bases; bases with no gene match: 11. The germline V gene has CDR1 LNHDA and CDR2 SQIVND (reference sequence). This clone came up a few times. Its antigen is still unknown. Overall study findings and caveats: Baseline TCR diversity was reportedly lower in newly diagnosed patients than healthy donors. The study found that TCR diversity rose significantly by C4D1 in CD4+ but not CD8+ cells.

Time point here: cycle 4 day 1 (C4D1), after less than seven weeks of nivolumab. Every patient was affected by relapse after autologous stem cell transplantation, while exposure to brentuximab vedotin was not uniform. Under best response, outcomes were complete response, partial response or progressive disease. This clonotype was sampled from a human donor with classical Hodgkin lymphoma. The chain uses TRBV19 and TRBJ2-2; 15 bases agree with TRBD2. The source was peripheral blood mononuclear cells (PBMCs), collected before the fourth cycle of nivolumab. CDR3 in DNA: TGTGCCAGTAGCGCCGGGACTAGCGGGAGGTGGAAGGCCGGGGAGCTGTTTTTT. This codes for CASSAGTSGRWKAGELFF. Supplemented by reference TRBV19 and TRBJ2-2, the full variable domain reads DGGITQSPKYLFRKEGQNVTLSCEQNLNHDAMYWYRQDPGQGLRLIYYSQIVNDFQKGDIAEGYSVSREKKESFPLTVTSAQKNPTAFYLCASSAGTSGRWKAGELFFGEGSRLTVL.